This T cell receptor (beta chain) appears in the sequencing data of a study of cytomegalovirus exposure and HLA in healthy donors. Findings of the study overall: When analyzed later, the rates of TCR association showed variation by HLA locus, with DRB1 the most and HLA-C the fewest.

The ends were cut back, 6 bases at V and 1 base at J, with 18 bases in the middle. CDR1 and CDR2 (germline): MDHEN, SYDVKM. CDR3 length equals 17 residues. Primers included in the PCR were 60 Vbeta and 13 Jbeta primers. Sequencing was performed with immunoSEQ multiplex PCR; in TCRdb, only in-frame clones are kept and a portion is missing. The table includes about 98,000 clones, approximately 70% detected once. Comments on this clone: Its antigen is still unknown.

This rearrangement joins TRBV28 to TRBJ2-2, with D uncertain. This receptor was obtained from a man aged 50 to 59 in good health and CMV-seronegative. The sample taken for sequencing was PBMCs. The CDR3 here is CASSRSRRPMNTGELFF. The CDR3 DNA is TGTGCCAGCAGCCGATCGCGGCGGCCCATGAACACCGGGGAGCTGTTTTTT.